This TCR beta chain was sequenced in a study of beta chain features in type 1 diabetes. General study findings and limits: People with Type 1 diabetes carried modestly yet significantly shorter TCRB CDR3s in all four CD4+ subsets.

As to this clone: What it recognizes is unknown.

The investigators reverse transcribed all of the isolated RNA, so they sequenced expressed TCRB transcripts. Only in-frame clones appear in the TCRdb table, and some are missing; sequencing was by immunoSEQ multiplex PCR. The top ten hold less than 5.5% of the sample, which has 23,000 or so clones, about 69% seen once. CD45RO/CCR7/CD25/CD127/CD95/CD27 sorting isolated CD4+ naive, central memory, regulatory and stem cell-like memory cells. After removal of 3 bases from V and 5 bases from J, the junction contained 5 bases not matched to a gene. The CDR3 loop spans 15 amino acids. Germline CDR1 and CDR2: SGHNT and YYREEE (reference sequence).

Material: Tregs from blood. The V and J genes are TRBV5-4 and TRBJ2-3, with TRBD2 matching 11 bases. The sequence was obtained from a man aged 18 to 35 with type 1 diabetes. The CDR3 loop is CASSSTSGSRDTQYF. Written as DNA, the CDR3 is TGTGCCAGCAGCTCAACTAGCGGGAGTAGAGATACGCAGTATTTT.